This T cell receptor beta chain was sequenced during a study of CD8+CD57+ T cells in acquired aplastic anemia. Study overall: An average of 3.2 ug of DNA was obtained from sorted CD4+ and CD8+ cells. The study, taken as a whole, reports: Patients and healthy controls showed no significant CD8+ Simpson's diversity difference. Patients and controls had in common twenty-nine CD8+ CDR3 sequences.

From germline, CDR1 is LNHNV and CDR2 YYDKDF (reference sequence). The CDR3 loop spans 14 amino acids. Trimming removed 3 bases at V and 3 bases at J, with 10 bases between. Note on this clonotype: Its target is unknown.

CDR3 and TCR beta VDJ profiling relied on a genomic DNA template. A single record per CDR3 protein comes from TCRdb applying MiXCR to the reads. The sample shows about 160,000 distinct CDR3 sequences, 71% of them seen only once. In patients chosen for sequencing, flow cytometry had shown CD8+CD57+ cell expansion. J is TRBJ2-3 and V is TRBV15; D is possibly TRBD1 (6 bases). Sequencing input: sorted CD4+, CD8+, or CD8+CD57+ T cells (not recorded which) from PBMCs. This clonotype originated in a human donor with aplastic anemia. CDR3 coding DNA: TGTGCCACCAGCAGTGAGGGGGAAACAGATACGCAGTATTTT. This encodes CATSSEGETDTQYF.